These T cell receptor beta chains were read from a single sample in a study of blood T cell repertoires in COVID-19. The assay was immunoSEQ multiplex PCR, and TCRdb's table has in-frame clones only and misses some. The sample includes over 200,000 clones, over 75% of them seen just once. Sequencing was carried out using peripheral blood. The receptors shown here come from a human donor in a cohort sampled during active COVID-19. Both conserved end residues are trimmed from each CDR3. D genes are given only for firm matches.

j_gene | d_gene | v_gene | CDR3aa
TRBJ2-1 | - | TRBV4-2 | ASSQDSGAYNEQF
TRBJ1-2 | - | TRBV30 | AWSVPGDYGYT
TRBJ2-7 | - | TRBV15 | ATSIEGLSYEQY
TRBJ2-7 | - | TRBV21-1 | ASSKGGGGGYYEQY
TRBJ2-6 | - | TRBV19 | ASSISGSGANVLT
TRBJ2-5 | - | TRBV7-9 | ASSLGSSYQETQY
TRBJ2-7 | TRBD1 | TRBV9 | ASSVSGQGWYEQY
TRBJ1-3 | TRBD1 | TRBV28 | ASSLGQGGNTIY
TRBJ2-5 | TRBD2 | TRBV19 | ASSIVSSGSETQY
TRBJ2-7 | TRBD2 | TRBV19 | ASSPGTSGYEQY
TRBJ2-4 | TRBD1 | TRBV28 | ASSETGARSKNIQY
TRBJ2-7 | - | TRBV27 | ASSLFGYEQY
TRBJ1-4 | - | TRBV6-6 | ASSYSIPNNEKLF
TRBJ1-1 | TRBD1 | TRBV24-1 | ATSDTGQVSEAF
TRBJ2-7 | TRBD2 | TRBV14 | ASSRWTSVDEQY
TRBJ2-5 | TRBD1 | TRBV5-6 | ASSYGTGVETQY
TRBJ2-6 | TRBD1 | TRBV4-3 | ASSQEGQHYSGANVLT
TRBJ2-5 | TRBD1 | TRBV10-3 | AISPDRGETQY
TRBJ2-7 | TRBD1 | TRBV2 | ASINPGQGTYEQY
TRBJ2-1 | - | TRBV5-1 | ASSLGTTDEQF
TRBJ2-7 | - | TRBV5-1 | ASSLGPSRIIYEQY
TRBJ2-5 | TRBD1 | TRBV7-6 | ASSLASRGQETQY
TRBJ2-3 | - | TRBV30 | AWSGGVRERGTDTQY
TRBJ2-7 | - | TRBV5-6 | ASSLLAVSYEQY
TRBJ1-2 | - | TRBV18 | ASSPSGEGYGYT
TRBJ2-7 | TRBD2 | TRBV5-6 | ASSLAAGGPGYEQY
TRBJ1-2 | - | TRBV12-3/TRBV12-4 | ASSRQGNYGYT
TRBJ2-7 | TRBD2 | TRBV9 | ASSVGLAGGSYEQY
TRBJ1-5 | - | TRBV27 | ASSLSLEYGDQH
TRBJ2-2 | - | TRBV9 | ASSVGTVNTGELF
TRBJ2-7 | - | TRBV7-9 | ASSLASLTGTLNYEQY
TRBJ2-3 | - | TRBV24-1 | ATSDRTLSTDTQY
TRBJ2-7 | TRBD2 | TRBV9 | ASSVGGSGSYEQY
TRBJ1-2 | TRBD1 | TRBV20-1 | SARDRERAGYT
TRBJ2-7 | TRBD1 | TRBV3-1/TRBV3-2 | ASSQATGEYEQY
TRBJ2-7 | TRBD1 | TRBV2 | ASTESQGQGSYEQY
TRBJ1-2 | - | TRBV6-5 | AIPRNTLYGYT
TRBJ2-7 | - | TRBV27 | ASSLRSEDAYEQY
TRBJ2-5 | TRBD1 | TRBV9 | ASSVSAQTGGKETQY
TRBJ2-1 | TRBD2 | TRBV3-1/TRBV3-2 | ASSHRGLAGVSYNEQF
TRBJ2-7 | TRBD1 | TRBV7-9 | ASSPETGVGSYEQY
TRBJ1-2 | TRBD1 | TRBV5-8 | ASSLGQGVYGYT
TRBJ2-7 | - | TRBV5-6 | ASSFSDRNYEQY
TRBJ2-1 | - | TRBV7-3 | ASSLTYDRYNEQF
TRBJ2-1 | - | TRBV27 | ASSLSPGQGLLAGDNEQF
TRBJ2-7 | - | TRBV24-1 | ATSDLGRRGQY